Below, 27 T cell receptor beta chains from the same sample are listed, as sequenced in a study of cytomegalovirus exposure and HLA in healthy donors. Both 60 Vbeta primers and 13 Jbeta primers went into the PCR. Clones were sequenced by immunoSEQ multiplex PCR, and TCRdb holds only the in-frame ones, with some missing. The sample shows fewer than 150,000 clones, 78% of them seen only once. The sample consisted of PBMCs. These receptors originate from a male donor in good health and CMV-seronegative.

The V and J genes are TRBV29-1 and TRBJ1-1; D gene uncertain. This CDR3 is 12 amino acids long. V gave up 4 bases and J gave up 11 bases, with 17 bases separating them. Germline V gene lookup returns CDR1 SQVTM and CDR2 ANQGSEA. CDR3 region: CSVVGGRIGAFF. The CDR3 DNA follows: TGCAGCGTTGTGGGAGGGAGGATCGGTGCTTTCTTT.

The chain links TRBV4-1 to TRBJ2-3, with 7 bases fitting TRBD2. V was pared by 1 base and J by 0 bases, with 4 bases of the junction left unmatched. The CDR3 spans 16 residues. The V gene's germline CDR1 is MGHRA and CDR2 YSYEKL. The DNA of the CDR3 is TGCGCCAGCAGCCAAGCTAGCGGCGCCAGCACAGATACGCAGTATTTT. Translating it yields CASSQASGASTDTQYF.

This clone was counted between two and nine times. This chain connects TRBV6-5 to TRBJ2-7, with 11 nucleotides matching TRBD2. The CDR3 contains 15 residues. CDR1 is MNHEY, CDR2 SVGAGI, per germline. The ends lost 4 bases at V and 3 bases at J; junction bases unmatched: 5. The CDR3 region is CASSSASGGIYEQYF. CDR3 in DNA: TGTGCCAGCAGTTCCGCTAGCGGGGGGATCTACGAGCAGTACTTC.

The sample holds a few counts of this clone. CDR3 sequence (DNA): TGCGCCAGCAGCTTCCCAGAAATAGCGGGGGAAGAGACCCAGTACTTC. This encodes CASSFPEIAGEETQYF. This chain connects TRBV5-1 to TRBJ2-5, with 9 nucleotides matching TRBD2. J lost 3 bases, V lost 2 bases, and 8 bases had no gene match. The germline V gene encodes CDR1 SGHRS and CDR2 YFSETQ. The CDR3 extends over 16 amino acids. Supplemented by reference TRBV5-1 and TRBJ2-5, the full variable domain reads KAGVTQTPRYLIKTRGQQVTLSCSPISGHRSVSWYQQTPGQGLQFLFEYFSETQRNKGNFPGRFSGRQFSNSRSEMNVSTLELGDSALYLCASSFPEIAGEETQYFGPGTRLLVL.

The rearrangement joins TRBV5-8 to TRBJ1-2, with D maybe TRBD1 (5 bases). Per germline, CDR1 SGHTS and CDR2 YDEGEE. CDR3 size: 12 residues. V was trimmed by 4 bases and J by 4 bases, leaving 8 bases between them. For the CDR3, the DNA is TGTGCCAGCAGCCCCCAGGGCTATGGCTACACCTTC. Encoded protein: CASSPQGYGYTF. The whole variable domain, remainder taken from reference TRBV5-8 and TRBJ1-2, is EAGVTQSPTHLIKTRGQQATLRCSPISGHTSVYWYQQALGLGLQFLLWYDEGEERNRGNFPPRFSGRQFPNYSSELNVNALELEDSALYLCASSPQGYGYTFGSGTRLTVV.

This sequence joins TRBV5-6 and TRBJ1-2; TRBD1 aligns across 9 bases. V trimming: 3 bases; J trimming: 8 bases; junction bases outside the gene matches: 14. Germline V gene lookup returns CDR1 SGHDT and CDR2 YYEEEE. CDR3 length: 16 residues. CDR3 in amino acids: CASSSGPGQGAAGYTF. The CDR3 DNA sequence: TGTGCCAGCAGCTCTGGTCCGGGACAGGGCGCGGCAGGCTACACCTTC.

The CDR3 sequence is CAIRDGQGNEQFF. The CDR3 DNA reads TGTGCCATCAGGGACGGACAGGGGAATGAGCAGTTCTTC. The chain employs TRBV10-3 and TRBJ2-1; 9 bases match TRBD1. Germline V gives CDR1 ENHRY, CDR2 SYGVKD. Germline trimming cut 6 bases from V and 7 bases from J; bases unmatched to any gene: 4. The CDR3 runs to 13 residues.

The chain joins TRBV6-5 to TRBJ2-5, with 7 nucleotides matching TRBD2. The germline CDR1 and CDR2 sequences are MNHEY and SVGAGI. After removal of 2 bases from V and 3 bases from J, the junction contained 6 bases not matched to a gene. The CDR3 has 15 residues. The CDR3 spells CASSYLAASKETQYF. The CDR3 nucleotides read TGTGCCAGCAGTTACCTAGCGGCAAGCAAAGAGACCCAGTACTTC.

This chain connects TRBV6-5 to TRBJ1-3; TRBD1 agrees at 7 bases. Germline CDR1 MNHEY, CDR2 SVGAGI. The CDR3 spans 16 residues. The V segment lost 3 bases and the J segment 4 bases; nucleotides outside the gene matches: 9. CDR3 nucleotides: TGTGCCAGCAGTTATGGCCTACAGGGGCCAGGAAACACCATATATTTT. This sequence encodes CASSYGLQGPGNTIYF.

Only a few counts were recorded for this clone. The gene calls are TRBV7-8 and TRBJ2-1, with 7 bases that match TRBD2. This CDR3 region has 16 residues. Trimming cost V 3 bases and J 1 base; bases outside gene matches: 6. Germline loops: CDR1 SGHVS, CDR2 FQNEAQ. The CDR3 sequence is CASSLVSGKSYNEQFF. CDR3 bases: TGTGCCAGCAGCTTGGTAAGCGGGAAGTCCTACAATGAGCAGTTCTTC. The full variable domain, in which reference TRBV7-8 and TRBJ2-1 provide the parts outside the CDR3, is GAGVSQSPRYKVAKRGQDVALRCDPISGHVSLFWYQQALGQGPEFLTYFQNEAQLDKSGLPSDRFFAERPEGSVSTLKIQRTQQEDSAVYLCASSLVSGKSYNEQFFGPGTRLTVL.

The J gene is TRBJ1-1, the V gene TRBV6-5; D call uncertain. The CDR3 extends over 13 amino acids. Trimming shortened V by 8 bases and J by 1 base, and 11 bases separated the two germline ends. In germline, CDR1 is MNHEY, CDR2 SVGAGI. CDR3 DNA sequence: TGTGCCAGCTACTCCCGGGGGAACACTGAAGCTTTCTTT. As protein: CASYSRGNTEAFF.

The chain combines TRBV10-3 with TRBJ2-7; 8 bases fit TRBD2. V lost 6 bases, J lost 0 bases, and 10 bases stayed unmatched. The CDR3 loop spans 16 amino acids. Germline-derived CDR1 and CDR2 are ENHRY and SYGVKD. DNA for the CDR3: TGTGCCATCAGAAACACCGGGACTAGAGTCTCCTACGAGCAGTACTTC. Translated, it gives CAIRNTGTRVSYEQYF.

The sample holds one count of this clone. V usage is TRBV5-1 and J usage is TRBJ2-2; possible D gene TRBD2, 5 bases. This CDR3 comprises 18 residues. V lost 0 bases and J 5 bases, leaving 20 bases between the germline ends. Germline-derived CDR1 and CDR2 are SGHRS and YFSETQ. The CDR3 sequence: CASSLAAVFLSGTGELFF. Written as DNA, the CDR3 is TGCGCCAGCAGCTTGGCCGCAGTTTTCCTGTCGGGGACCGGGGAGCTGTTTTTT.

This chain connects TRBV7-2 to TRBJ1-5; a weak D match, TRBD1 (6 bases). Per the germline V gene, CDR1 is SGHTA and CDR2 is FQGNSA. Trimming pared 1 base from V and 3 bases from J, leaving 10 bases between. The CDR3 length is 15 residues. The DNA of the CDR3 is TGTGCCAGCAGCTTAGGTGGGGGCTCCAATCAGCCCCAGCATTTT. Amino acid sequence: CASSLGGGSNQPQHF.

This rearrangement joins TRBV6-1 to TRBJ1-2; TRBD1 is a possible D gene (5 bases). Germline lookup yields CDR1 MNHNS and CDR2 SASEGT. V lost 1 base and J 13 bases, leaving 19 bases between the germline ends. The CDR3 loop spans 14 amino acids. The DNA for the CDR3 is TGTGCCAGCAGTGAAGAGGCTTGGCAGGGACTGCGCACCTTC. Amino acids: CASSEEAWQGLRTF.

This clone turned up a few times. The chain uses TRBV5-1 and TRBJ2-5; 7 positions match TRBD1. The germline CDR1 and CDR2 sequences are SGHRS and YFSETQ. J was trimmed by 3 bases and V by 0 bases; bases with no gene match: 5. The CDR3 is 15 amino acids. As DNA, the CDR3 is TGCGCCAGCAGCTTGGCCTGGGACAGAGAAGAGACCCAGTACTTC. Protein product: CASSLAWDREETQYF.

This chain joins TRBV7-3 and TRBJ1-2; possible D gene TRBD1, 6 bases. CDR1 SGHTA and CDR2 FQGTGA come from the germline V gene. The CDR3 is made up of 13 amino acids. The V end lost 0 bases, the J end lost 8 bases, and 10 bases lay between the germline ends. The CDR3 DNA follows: TGTGCCAGCAGCTTAACTCCAGGGGAGGGCTACACCTTC. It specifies CASSLTPGEGYTF.

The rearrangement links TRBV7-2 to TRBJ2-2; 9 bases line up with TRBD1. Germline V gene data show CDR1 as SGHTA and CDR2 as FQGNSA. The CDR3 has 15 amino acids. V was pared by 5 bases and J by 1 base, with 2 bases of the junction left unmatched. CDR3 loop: CASSRTGENTGELFF. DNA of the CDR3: TGTGCCAGCAGCCGGACAGGGGAGAACACCGGGGAGCTGTTTTTT.

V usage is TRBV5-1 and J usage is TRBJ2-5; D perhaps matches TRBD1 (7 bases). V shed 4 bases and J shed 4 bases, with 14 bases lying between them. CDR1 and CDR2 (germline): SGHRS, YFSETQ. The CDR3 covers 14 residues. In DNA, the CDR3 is TGCGCCAGCAGCCCAGGGGGGAAATCAGAGACCCAGTACTTC. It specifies CASSPGGKSETQYF.

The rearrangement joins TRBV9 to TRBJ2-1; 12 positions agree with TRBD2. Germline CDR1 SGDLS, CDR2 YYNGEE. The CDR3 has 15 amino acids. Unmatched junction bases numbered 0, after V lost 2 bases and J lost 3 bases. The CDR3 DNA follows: TGTGCCAGCAGCGTGACTAGCGGGGGCTACAATGAGCAGTTCTTC. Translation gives CASSVTSGGYNEQFF.

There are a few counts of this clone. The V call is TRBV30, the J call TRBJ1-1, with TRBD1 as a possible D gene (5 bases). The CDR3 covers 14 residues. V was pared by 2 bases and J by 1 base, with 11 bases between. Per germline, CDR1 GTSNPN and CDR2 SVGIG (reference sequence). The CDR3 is CAWSRDYGNTEAFF. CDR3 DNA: TGTGCCTGGAGTCGGGACTATGGGAACACTGAAGCTTTCTTT.

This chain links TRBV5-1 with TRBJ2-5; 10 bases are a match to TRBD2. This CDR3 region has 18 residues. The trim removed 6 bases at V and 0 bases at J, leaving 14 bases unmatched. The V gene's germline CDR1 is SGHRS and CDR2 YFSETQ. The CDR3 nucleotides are TGCGCCAGCACCGGAACTAGCGGGGACCTCAAGTACCAAGAGACCCAGTACTTC. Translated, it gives CASTGTSGDLKYQETQYF. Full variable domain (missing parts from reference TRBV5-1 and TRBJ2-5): KAGVTQTPRYLIKTRGQQVTLSCSPISGHRSVSWYQQTPGQGLQFLFEYFSETQRNKGNFPGRFSGRQFSNSRSEMNVSTLELGDSALYLCASTGTSGDLKYQETQYFGPGTRLLVL.

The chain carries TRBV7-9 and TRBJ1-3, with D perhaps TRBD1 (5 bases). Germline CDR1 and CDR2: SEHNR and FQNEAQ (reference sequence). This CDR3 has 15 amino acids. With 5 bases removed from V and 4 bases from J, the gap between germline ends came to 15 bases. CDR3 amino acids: CASSPSPGAGNTIYF. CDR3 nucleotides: TGTGCCAGCAGCCCGTCCCCTGGGGCGGGAAACACCATATATTTT.

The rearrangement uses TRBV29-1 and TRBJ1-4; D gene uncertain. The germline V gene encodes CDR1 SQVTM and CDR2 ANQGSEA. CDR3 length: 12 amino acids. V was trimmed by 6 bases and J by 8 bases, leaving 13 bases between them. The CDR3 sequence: CSVPATREKLFF. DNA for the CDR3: TGCAGCGTCCCGGCTACTAGAGAAAAACTGTTTTTT.

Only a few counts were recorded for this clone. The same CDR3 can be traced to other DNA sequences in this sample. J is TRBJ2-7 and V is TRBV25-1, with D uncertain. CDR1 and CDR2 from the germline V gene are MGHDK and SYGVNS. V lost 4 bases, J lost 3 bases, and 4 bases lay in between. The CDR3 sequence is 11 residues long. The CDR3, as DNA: TGTGCCAGCAGTGCCCTCTACGAGCAGTACTTC. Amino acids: CASSALYEQYF.

In DNA, the CDR3 is TGTGCCAGCTCACAGGCCGGGACAGGGTGGAGTCAGCCCCAGCATTTT. This encodes CASSQAGTGWSQPQHF. The chain combines TRBV18 with TRBJ1-5, with TRBD1 matching 9 bases. The V and J ends lost 4 bases and 6 bases, in that order; junction bases with no gene match: 10. Looked up from germline, CDR1 is KGHSH and CDR2 is LQKENI. This CDR3 contains 16 residues.

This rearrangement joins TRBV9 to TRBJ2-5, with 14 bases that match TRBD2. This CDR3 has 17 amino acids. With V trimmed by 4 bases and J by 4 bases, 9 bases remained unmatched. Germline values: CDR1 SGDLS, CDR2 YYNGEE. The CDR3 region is CASSPRGLAGVLETQYF. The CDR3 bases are TGTGCCAGCAGCCCTCGGGGACTAGCGGGAGTCCTAGAGACCCAGTACTTC.